The sequence of this T cell receptor beta chain was determined in a study of blood T cell repertoires in COVID-19 (dated by TCRdb to 2020 to 2021). Background for the entire study: The collaborator samples originated in the United States, Italy and Spain and spanned the acute and convalescent phases of COVID-19. Samples came from the ongoing ImmuneRACE study (first 160 participants) plus 1,254 subjects from 6 global collaborators. Nearly every sample came with metadata listing a de-identified subject ID, COVID-19 status, age in years and sex. A freely available public database, intended as a resource for researchers studying the immune response to SARS-CoV-2, is where the repertoires were released. The prospective study material was composed of cDNA or gDNA derived from T cells, B-cell-depleted T cells, or PBMCs. Where HLA class I and class II types were available, the types were taken from metadata supplied by the sample provider, not from assay-based typing. Deeply sampled blood TCRbeta repertoires from subjects exposed to, actively infected with, or recovered from COVID-19 were included in the dataset. Study-level results and caveats: The amount of clinical and demographic metadata varied by source and participant and was provided uncurated.

TCRbeta CDR3 regions were amplified from genomic DNA by means of the immunoSEQ Assay, a bias-controlled multiplex PCR. In the authors' own workflow: The number of nucleated cells in each sample was estimated by amplification of reference gene primers within the assay. To quantify the absolute abundance of each unique TCRbeta CDR3 rearrangement, sequence reads were collapsed and filtered. For each sample, productive Simpson clonality was calculated as the square root of Simpson's diversity index over productive rearrangements. TCRdb's version of the immuneACCESS table is confined to in-frame rearrangements and falls short of the full clone set. An unresolved V gene accounts for under half of the shortfall where checked; the remainder is of unknown origin. V and J calls and clone size are copied from that table; D and trimming were computed from the DNA. The sample table contains about 91,000 clones; only one count was recorded for around 90% of them. The top ten clones comprise roughly 8.3% of the sample.

Whole blood was collected in K2EDTA tubes by collaborating institutions according to the institutions' own protocols. For TCRbeta analysis, collaborators shipped samples in one of three forms: frozen whole blood, isolated PBMCs, or DNA extracted from either of those sample types. As to this clone: It lacks a known antigen. Base quality data are lacking; no much larger clone is found one base away.

The CDR3 numbers 14 residues from cysteine through phenylalanine. The retained sequence is limited to the CDR3, 42 bases, with the frame set at the first base. V loses 0 bases of germline sequence and J loses 7 bases, and the interval between the two ends is 10 bases. CDR1 SEHNR and CDR2 FQNEAQ were looked up in the germline V gene (reference sequence). Sequenced: peripheral blood. The sequence was collected from an older woman with acute or convalescent COVID-19. The chain links TRBV7-9 with TRBJ2-1, with a tentative D gene TRBD2 over 6 matching bases. Here is the DNA: TGTGCCAGCAGCTTAGCAGGGACTTATAATGAGCAGTTCTTC. This gives the protein CASSLAGTYNEQFF.